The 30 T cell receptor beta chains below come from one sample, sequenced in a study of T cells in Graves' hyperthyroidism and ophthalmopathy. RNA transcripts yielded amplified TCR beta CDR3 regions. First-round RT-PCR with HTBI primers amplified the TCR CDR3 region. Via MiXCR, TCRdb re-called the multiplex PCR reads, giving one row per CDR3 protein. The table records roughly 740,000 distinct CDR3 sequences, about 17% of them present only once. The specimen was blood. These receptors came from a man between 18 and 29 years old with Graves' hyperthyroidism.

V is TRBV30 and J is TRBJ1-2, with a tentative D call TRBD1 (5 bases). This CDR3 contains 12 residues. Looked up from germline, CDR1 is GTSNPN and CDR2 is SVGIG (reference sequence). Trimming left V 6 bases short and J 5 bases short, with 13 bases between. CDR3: CACREWGYGYTF. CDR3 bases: TGTGCCTGCAGGGAATGGGGGTATGGCTACACCTTC.

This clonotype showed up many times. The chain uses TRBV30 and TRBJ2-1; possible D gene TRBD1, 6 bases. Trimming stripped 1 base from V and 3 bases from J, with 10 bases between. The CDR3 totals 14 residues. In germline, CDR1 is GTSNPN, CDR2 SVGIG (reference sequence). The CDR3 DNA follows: TGTGCCTGGAGTGGACAGGCGATCTACAATGAGCAGTTCTTC. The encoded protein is CAWSGQAIYNEQFF.

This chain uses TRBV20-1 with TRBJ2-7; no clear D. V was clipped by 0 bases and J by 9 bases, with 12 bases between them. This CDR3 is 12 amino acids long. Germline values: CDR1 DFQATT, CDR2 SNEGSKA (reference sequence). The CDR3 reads CSARDISHRQYF. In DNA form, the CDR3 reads TGCAGTGCTAGAGATATTAGCCACAGGCAGTACTTC.

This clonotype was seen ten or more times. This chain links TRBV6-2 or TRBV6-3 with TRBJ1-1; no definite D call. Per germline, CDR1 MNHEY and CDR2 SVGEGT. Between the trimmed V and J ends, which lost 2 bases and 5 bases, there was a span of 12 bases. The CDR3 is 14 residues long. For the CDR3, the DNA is TGTGCCAGCAGTTACACCTTAGGAGGTACTGAAGCTTTCTTT. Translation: CASSYTLGGTEAFF.

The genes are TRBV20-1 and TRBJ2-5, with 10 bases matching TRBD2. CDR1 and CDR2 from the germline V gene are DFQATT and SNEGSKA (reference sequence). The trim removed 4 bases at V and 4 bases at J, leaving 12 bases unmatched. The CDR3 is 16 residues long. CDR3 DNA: TGCAGTGCTAAAGATCTTCTAGCGGGAGCCGCAGAGACCCAGTACTTC. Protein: CSAKDLLAGAAETQYF.

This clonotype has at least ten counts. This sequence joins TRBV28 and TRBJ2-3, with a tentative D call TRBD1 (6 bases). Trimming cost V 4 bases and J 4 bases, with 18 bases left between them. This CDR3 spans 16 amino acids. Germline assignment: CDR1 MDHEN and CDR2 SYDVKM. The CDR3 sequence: CASSYTGHRAADTQYF. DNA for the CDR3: TGTGCCAGCAGTTATACTGGGCACAGGGCCGCAGATACGCAGTATTTT.

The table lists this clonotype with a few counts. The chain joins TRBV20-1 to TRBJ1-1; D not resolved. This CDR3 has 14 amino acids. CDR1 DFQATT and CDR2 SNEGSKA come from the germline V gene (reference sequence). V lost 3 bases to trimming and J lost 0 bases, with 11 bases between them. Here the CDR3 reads CSARRHNMNTEAFF. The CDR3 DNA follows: TGCAGTGCTAGGCGGCACAACATGAACACTGAAGCTTTCTTT.

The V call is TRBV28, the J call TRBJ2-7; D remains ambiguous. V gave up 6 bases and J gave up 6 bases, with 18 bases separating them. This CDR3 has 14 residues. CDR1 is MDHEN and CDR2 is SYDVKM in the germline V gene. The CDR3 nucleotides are TGTGCCAGCAGCCTCCCCCGGCGGTTCGCCGAGCAGTACTTC. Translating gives CASSLPRRFAEQYF.

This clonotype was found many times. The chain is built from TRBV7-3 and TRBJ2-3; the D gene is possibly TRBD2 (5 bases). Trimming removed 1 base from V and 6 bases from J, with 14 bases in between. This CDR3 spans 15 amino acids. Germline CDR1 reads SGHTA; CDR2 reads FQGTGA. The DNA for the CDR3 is TGTGCCAGCAGCTTAAGTGGGAGTCGGTCGGATACGCAGTATTTT. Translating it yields CASSLSGSRSDTQYF.

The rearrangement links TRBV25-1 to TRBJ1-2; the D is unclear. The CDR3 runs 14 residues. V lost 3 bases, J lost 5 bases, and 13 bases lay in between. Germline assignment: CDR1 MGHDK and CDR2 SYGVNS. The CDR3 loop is CASSDSRAQYGYTF. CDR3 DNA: TGTGCCAGCAGTGACAGCCGAGCTCAGTATGGCTACACCTTC.

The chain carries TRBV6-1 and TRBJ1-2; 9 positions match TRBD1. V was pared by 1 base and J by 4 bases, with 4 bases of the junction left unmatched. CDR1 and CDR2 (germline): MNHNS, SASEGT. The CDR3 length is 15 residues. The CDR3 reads CASSEGDRVAYGYTF. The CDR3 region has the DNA TGTGCCAGCAGTGAAGGGGACAGGGTGGCCTATGGCTACACCTTC.

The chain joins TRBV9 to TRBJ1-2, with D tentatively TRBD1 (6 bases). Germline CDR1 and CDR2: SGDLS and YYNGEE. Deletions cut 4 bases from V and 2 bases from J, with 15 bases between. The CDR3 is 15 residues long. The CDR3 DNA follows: TGTGCCAGCAGCCCCTACACCGGGACAAACTATGGCTACACCTTC. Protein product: CASSPYTGTNYGYTF.

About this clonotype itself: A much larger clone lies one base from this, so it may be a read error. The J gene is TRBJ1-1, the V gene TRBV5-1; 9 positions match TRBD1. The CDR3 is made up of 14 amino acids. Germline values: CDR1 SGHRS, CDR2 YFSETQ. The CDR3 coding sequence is TGCACCAGCAGCACGGACAGGGGAGGAACTGAAGCTTTCTTT. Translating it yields CTSSTDRGGTEAFF.

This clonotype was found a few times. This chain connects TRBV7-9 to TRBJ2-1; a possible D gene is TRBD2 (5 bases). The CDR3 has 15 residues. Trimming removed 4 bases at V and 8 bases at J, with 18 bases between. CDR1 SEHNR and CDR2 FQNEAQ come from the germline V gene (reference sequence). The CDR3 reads CASSSYDPKGDEQFF. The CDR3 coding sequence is TGTGCCAGCAGCTCCTACGACCCCAAGGGAGATGAGCAGTTCTTC. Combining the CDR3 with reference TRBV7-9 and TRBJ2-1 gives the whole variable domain DTGVSQNPRHKITKRGQNVTFRCDPISEHNRLYWYRQTLGQGPEFLTYFQNEAQLEKSRLLSDRFSAERPKGSFSTLEIQRTEQGDSAMYLCASSSYDPKGDEQFFGPGTRLTVL.

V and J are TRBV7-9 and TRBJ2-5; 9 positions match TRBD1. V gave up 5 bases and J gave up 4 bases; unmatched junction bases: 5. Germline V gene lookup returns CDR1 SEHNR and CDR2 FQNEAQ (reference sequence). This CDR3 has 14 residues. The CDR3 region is CASSLTGGTETQYF. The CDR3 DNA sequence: TGTGCCAGCAGCCTTACAGGGGGCACAGAGACCCAGTACTTC.

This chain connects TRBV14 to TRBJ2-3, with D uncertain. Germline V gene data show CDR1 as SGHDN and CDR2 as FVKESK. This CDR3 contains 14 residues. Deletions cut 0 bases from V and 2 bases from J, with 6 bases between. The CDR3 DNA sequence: TGTGCCAGCAGCCAAGAGTCAGTCACAGATACGCAGTATTTT. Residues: CASSQESVTDTQYF. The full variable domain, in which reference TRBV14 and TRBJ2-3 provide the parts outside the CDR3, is EAGVTQFPSHSVIEKGQTVTLRCDPISGHDNLYWYRRVMGKEIKFLLHFVKESKQDESGMPNNRFLAERTGGTYSTLKVQPAELEDSGVYFCASSQESVTDTQYFGPGTRLTVL.

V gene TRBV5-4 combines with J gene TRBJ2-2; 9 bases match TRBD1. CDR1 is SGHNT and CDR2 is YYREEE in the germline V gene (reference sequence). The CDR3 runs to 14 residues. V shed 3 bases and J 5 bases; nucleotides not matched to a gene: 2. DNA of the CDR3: TGTGCCAGCAGCTGGGACAGGGAAACCGGGGAGCTGTTTTTT. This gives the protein CASSWDRETGELFF.

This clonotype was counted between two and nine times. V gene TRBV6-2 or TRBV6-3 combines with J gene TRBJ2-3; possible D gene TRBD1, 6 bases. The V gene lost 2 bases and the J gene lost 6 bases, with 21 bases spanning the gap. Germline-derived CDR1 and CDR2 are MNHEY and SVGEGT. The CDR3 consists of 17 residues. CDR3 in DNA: TGTGCCAGCAGTTACGTTGGTCAGGGGCGAGAGGCGGATACGCAGTATTTT. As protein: CASSYVGQGREADTQYF.

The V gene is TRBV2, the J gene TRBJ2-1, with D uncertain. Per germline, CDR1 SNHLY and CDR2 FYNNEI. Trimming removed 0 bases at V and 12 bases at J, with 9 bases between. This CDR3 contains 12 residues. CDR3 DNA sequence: TGTGCCAGCAGTGAAGCTTTCGAGCCGCAGTTCTTC. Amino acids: CASSEAFEPQFF.

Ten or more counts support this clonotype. The CDR3 DNA is TGTGCCAGCAGCTACACAGGGGGCCCCTACAATGAGCAGTTCTTC. This sequence encodes CASSYTGGPYNEQFF. This chain connects TRBV7-2 to TRBJ2-1, with 9 positions matching TRBD1. This CDR3 spans 15 amino acids. Losses at the gene ends were 4 bases for V and 2 bases for J; bases not matched to a gene: 3. CDR1 and CDR2 (germline): SGHTA, FQGNSA.

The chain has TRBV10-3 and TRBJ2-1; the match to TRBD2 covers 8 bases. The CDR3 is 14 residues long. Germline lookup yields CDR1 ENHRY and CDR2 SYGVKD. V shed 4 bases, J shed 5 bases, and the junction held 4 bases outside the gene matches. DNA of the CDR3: TGTGCCATCAGTGCTGCGGGAGGAAACAATGAGCAGTTCTTC. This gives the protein CAISAAGGNNEQFF.

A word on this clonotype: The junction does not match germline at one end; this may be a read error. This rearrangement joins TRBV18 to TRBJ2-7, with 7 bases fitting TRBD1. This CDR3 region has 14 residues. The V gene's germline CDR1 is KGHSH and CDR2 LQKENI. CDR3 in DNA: TGTGCCAGCTCACCACAGGGACAGTCCTACGAGCAGTGCTTC. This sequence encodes CASSPQGQSYEQCF.

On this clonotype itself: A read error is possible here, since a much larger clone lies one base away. CDR3 protein: CASSFLAGGNNEQFF. The CDR3 nucleotides read TGTGCCAGCAGCTTCCTAGCGGGAGGTAACAATGAGCAGTTCTTC. The chain links TRBV5-5 to TRBJ2-1, with 11 nucleotides matching TRBD2. In germline, CDR1 is SGHKS, CDR2 YYEKEE (reference sequence). V shed 2 bases and J 5 bases; nucleotides not matched to a gene: 3. The CDR3 is 15 amino acids.

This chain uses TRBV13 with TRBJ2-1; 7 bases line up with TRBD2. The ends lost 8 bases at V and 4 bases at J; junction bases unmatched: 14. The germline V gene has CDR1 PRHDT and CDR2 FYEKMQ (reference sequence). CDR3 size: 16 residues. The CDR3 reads CASPPRGGMRYNEQFF. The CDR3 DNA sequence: TGTGCCAGCCCTCCCCGGGGAGGGATGAGGTACAATGAGCAGTTCTTC.

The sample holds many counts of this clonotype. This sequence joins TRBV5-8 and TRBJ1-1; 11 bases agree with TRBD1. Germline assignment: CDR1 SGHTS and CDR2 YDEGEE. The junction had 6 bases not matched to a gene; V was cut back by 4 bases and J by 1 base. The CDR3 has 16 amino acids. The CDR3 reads CASSPRGQGGNTEAFF. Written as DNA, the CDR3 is TGTGCCAGCAGCCCTAGGGGACAGGGGGGGAACACTGAAGCTTTCTTT.

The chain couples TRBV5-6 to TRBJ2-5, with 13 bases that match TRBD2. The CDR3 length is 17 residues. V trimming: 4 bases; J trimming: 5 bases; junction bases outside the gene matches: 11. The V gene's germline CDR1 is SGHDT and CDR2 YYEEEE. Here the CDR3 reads CASSARTSGSLKETQYF. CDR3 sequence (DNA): TGTGCCAGCAGCGCTAGGACTAGCGGGAGTCTGAAGGAGACCCAGTACTTC.

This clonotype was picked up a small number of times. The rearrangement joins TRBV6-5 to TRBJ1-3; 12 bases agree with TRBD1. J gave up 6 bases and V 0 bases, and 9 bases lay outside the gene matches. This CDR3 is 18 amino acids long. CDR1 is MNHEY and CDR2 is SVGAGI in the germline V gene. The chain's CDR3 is CASSYSGAGTGGLNTIYF. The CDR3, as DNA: TGTGCCAGCAGTTACTCTGGAGCCGGGACAGGGGGCCTAAACACCATATATTTT.

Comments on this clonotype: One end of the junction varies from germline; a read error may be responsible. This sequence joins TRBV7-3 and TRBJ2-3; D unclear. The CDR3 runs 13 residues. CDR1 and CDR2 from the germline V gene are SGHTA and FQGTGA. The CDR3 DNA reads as TGTGCCAGCAACTTACGCGGCACAGATACGCAGTATTTT. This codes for CASNLRGTDTQYF.

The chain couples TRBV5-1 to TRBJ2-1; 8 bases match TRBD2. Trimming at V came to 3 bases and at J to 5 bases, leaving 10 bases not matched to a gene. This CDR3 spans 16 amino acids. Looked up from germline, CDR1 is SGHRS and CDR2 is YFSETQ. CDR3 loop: CASSYGRAPKHNEQFF. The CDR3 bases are TGCGCCAGCAGCTACGGGAGGGCCCCAAAACACAATGAGCAGTTCTTC. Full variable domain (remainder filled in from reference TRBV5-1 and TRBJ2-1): KAGVTQTPRYLIKTRGQQVTLSCSPISGHRSVSWYQQTPGQGLQFLFEYFSETQRNKGNFPGRFSGRQFSNSRSEMNVSTLELGDSALYLCASSYGRAPKHNEQFFGPGTRLTVL.

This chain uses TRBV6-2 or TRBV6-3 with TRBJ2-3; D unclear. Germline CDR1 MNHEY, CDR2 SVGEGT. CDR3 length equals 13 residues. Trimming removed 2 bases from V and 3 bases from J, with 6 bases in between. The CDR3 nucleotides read TGTGCCAGCAGTTACGGGCAGACAGATACGCAGTATTTT. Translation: CASSYGQTDTQYF.